This T cell receptor beta chain was obtained from a study of vaccination effects on CD4 cells after COVID-19. ViraFEST assay sequencing came after antigen-specific CD4+ T cells were expanded with viral peptide pools. Once cultured for 10 days, the cells underwent separation to obtain CD4+ T cells. The person was diagnosed with PCR-confirmed SARS-CoV-2 infection between March and December 2020. About 2 million PBMC were placed in each well, which was supplemented with approximately 9.7 IU/ml IL-2 and roughly 9 ug/ml peptides. Cultures received IL-2 medium that replaced half the medium on days 3 and 7. This clone was detected only once. What it binds is not known. The CDR3 spans 17 residues. Per germline, CDR1 LGHNT and CDR2 FRNRAP. The junction had 9 bases not matched to a gene; V was cut back by 3 bases and J by 4 bases. Libraries were prepared by immunoSEQ multiplex PCR; TCRdb keeps only in-frame clonotypes and omits some of them. Among roughly 25,000 clones listed, about four fifths were seen once.

The rearrangement links TRBV12-5 to TRBJ2-1; 10 bases are shared with TRBD2. This TCR came from a human donor who had a prior SARS-CoV-2 infection. The material was CD4+ T cells from PBMCs cultured with HCoV-NL63 spike peptides, obtained before COVID-19 vaccination. The CDR3 region has the DNA TGTGCTAGTGGTTTCTCCGGGACTAGCGCATCATACAATGAGCAGTTCTTC. It specifies CASGFSGTSASYNEQFF.